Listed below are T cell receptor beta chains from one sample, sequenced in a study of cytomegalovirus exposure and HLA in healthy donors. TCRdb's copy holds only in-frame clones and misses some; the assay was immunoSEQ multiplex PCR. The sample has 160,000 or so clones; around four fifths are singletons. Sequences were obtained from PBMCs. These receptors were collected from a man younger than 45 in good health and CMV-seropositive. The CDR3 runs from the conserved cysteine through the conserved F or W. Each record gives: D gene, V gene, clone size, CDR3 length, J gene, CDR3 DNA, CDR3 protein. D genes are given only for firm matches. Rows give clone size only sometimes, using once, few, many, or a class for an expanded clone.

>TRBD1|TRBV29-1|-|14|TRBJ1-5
TGCAGCGTGTGGACAGGGGTTAGCAATCAGCCCCAGCATTTT
CSVWTGVSNQPQHF
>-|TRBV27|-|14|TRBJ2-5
TGTGCCAGCAGTCCAGCCGGGACTCCCAAAACCCAGTACTTC
CASSPAGTPKTQYF
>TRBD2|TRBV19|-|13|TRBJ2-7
TGTGCCAGTAGTGGACTAGCCCCCTACGAGCAGTACTTC
CASSGLAPYEQYF
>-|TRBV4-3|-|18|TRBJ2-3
TGCGCCAGCAGCCAAGACATTCTCCGAAGGAGGCGCACAGATACGCAGTATTTT
CASSQDILRRRRTDTQYF
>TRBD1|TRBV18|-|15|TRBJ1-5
TGTGCCAGCTCTCGCCGGGACAGGGGCAATCAGCCCCAGCATTTT
CASSRRDRGNQPQHF
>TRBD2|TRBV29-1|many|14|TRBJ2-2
TGCAGCGTTCCTCAGCGGGGCGACACCGGGGAGCTGTTTTTT
CSVPQRGDTGELFF
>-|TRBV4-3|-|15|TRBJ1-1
TGCGCCAGCAGCCTCACGCGACGACAGAACACTGAAGCTTTCTTT
CASSLTRRQNTEAFF
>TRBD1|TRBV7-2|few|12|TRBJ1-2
TGTGCCAGCAGCTCCGACAGGGTTGGCTACACCTTC
CASSSDRVGYTF
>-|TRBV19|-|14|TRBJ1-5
TGTGCCAGTAGACAACGACAGGGCAATCAGCCCCAGCATTTT
CASRQRQGNQPQHF
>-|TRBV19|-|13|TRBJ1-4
TGTGCCAGTAGTATCCGGGGGAACGAAAAACTGTTTTTT
CASSIRGNEKLFF
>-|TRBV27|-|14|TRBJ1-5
TGTGCCAGCACTCCGACGGGGGGCAATCAGCCCCAGCATTTT
CASTPTGGNQPQHF
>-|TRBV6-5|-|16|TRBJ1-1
TGTGCCAGCAGCTACCAAAACAGAGTCGAGAACACTGAAGCTTTCTTT
CASSYQNRVENTEAFF
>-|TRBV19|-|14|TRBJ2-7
TGTGCCAGTAGTAACCAGGGAAAACGCGACGAGCAGTACTTC
CASSNQGKRDEQYF
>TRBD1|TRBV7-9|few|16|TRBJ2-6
TGTGCCAGCAGCTCTGAAGGACAGGCTGGGGCCAACGTCCTGACTTTC
CASSSEGQAGANVLTF
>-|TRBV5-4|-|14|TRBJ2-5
TGTGCCAGCAGCTTGTGGGCAGACGAAGAGACCCAGTACTTC
CASSLWADEETQYF
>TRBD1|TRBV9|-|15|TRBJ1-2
TGTGCCAGCAGCGTATTGGGGACAGGGGAATATGGCTACACCTTC
CASSVLGTGEYGYTF
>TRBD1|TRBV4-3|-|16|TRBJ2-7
TGCGCCAGCAGCCCTATAACCGGGACAGACTCCTACGAGCAGTACTTC
CASSPITGTDSYEQYF
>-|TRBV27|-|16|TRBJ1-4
TGTGCCAGCAGTTTATCTATAGACAGGTTTAATGAAAAACTGTTTTTT
CASSLSIDRFNEKLFF
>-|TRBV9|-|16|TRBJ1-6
TGTGCCAGCAGCGTAGCAAGCACCTCCTATAATTCACCCCTCCACTTT
CASSVASTSYNSPLHF
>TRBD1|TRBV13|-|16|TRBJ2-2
TGTGCCAGCAGCTCCCGGACAGGGACGACCACCGGGGAGCTGTTTTTT
CASSSRTGTTTGELFF
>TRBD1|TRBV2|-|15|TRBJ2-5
TGTGCCAGCAGTGGAACAGGGGGCGTACAAGAGACCCAGTACTTC
CASSGTGGVQETQYF
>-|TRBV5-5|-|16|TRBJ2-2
TGTGCCAGCAGCTTGGATGCGGGGCGGAACACCGGGGAGCTGTTTTTT
CASSLDAGRNTGELFF
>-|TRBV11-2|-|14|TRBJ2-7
TGTGCCAGCAGCTCTAGACTAGAAACCTACGAGCAGTACTTC
CASSSRLETYEQYF
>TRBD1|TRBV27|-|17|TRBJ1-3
TGTGCCAGCAGTTCCTCCGCCCCGGACAGGGCTGGAAACACCATATATTTT
CASSSSAPDRAGNTIYF
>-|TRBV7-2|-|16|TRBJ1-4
TGTGCCAGCAGCTTAGTAGCCGGGGGGCGACCTGAAAAACTGTTTTTT
CASSLVAGGRPEKLFF
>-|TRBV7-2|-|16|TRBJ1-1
TGTGCCAGCAGCTTGGGGGGGTATTACATGAACACTGAAGCTTTCTTT
CASSLGGYYMNTEAFF